In this sample, the clone carrying this T cell receptor beta chain turned up many times. Its antigen is currently unknown. This CDR3 region has 14 residues. Trimming at V came to 6 bases and at J to 5 bases, leaving 8 bases not matched to a gene. Per the germline V gene, CDR1 is MNHNS and CDR2 is SASEGT. The sample is drawn from a study of T cells after yellow fever vaccination. Study summary: The fractions with low cell numbers were processed using SMART-Seq v4 Ultra Low Input. Study-wide results and caveats: Primary-vaccination clones mostly resurfaced post-booster (96% CD4, roughly 90% CD8). Clonotype sharing between CD4 and CD8 compartments was small.

For TCR, cDNA came from 5'RACE template switching, which added a universal primer site and UMIs. TCRdb processed the 5' RACE reads anew with MiXCR; each CDR3 protein has one entry. The sample has approximately 110,000 distinct CDR3 sequences; roughly 6.7% are singletons. This TCR came from a man younger than 35 who received the YFV17D yellow fever vaccine. Material: CD4+ T cells sorted from PBMCs, obtained 10 days after the first yellow fever vaccination. This chain joins TRBV6-1 and TRBJ2-3; TRBD2 agrees at 7 bases. The CDR3 loop reads CASRSEAGRDTQYF. DNA of the CDR3: TGTGCCAGCAGGTCCGAAGCGGGACGAGATACGCAGTATTTT.